The subject of this entry is one T cell receptor beta chain. This entry belongs to a study of T cell changes during pregnancy in multiple sclerosis. Here immunoSEQ multiplex PCR was the method, and the copy in TCRdb shows in-frame clones only, minus some. The sample has approximately 70,000 clones, 91% seen once. V lost 4 bases to trimming and J lost 4 bases; unmatched junction nucleotides: 8. The germline V gene has CDR1 SGHRS and CDR2 YFSETQ. This CDR3 has 15 residues. The clonotype was recovered from a female donor with multiple sclerosis, enrolled in a pregnancy study. Sequencing used peripheral blood, obtained in the first trimester of pregnancy. The chain recombines TRBV5-1 with TRBJ1-2, with 9 bases aligning to TRBD1. For the CDR3, the DNA is TGCGCCAGCAGCGCAACAGGGGGCATTAGCTATGGCTACACCTTC. The encoded protein is CASSATGGISYGYTF. The full variable domain, its missing parts supplied by reference TRBV5-1 and TRBJ1-2, is KAGVTQTPRYLIKTRGQQVTLSCSPISGHRSVSWYQQTPGQGLQFLFEYFSETQRNKGNFPGRFSGRQFSNSRSEMNVSTLELGDSALYLCASSATGGISYGYTFGSGTRLTVV.